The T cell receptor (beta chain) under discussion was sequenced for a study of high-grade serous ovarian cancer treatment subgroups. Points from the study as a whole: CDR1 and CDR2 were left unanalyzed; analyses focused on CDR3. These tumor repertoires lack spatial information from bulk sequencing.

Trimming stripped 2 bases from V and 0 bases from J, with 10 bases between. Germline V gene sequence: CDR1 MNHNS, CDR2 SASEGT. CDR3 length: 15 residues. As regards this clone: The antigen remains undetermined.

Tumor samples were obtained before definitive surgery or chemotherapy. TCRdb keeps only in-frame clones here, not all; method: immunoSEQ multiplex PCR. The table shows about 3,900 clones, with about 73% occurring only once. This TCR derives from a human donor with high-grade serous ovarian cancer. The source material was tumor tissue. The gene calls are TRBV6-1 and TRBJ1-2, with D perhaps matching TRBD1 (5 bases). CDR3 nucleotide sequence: TGTGCCAGCAGTGAATGGGGGATCACTAACTATGGCTACACCTTC. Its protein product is CASSEWGITNYGYTF.